This TCR beta chain comes out of a study of beta chain features in type 1 diabetes. Study-wide results and limits: A PCR bias possibly favoring shorter templates would apply equally to patients and controls. Shorter TCRB CDR3s, moderately but significantly so, were found in Type 1 diabetes patients in all four CD4+ subsets.

The J segment lost 5 bases and the V segment lost 2 bases, leaving 10 bases of the junction unmatched. The CDR3 loop spans 16 amino acids. The germline gives CDR1 SGHTA, CDR2 FQGNSA. The investigators reverse transcribed all of the isolated RNA, so they sequenced expressed TCRB transcripts. There were several million reads on average in the naive, central memory and regulatory T cell samples. Assay used: immunoSEQ multiplex PCR; TCRdb lists only in-frame clones, some missing. Among roughly 500,000 clones listed, roughly 31% were seen once. Researchers reported sorting CD4+ naive, central memory, regulatory and stem cell-like memory cells via CD45RO/CCR7/CD25/CD127/CD95/CD27. Comment on this clone: No antigen is known for it.

The rearrangement links TRBV7-2 to TRBJ2-5, with TRBD2 matching over 8 bases. The receptor was derived from a man younger than 35 in good health. Sequencing was carried out using naive CD4+ T cells from blood. CDR3 coding DNA: TGTGCCAGCAGCTTACGGGATCTAGCGGGTTACGAGACCCAGTACTTC. Its protein product is CASSLRDLAGYETQYF.